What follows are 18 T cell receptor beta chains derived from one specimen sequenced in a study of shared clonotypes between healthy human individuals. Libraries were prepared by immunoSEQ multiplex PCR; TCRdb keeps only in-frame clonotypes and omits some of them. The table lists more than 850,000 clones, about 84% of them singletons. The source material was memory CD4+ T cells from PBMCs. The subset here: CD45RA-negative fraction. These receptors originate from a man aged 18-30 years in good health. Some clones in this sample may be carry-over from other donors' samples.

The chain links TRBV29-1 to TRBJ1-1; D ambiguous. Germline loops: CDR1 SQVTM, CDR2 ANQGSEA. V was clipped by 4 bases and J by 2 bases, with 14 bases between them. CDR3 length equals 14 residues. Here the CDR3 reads CSVVGLGGNTEAFF. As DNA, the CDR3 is TGCAGCGTTGTCGGGTTGGGCGGAAACACTGAAGCTTTCTTT.

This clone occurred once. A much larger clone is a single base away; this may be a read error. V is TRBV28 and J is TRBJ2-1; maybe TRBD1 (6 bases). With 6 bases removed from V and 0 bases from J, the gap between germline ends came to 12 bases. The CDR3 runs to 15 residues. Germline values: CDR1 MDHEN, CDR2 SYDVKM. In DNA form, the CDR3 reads TGTGCCAGCAGCCCCGGACAGAGCTCCTACAATGAGCAGTTCTTC. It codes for CASSPGQSSYNEQFF.

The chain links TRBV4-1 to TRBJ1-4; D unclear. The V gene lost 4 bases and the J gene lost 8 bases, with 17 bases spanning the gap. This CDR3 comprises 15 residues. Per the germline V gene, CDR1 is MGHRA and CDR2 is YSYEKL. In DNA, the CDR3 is TGCGCCAGCAGCCTGGACGCAAACGTGGAGGAAAAACTGTTTTTT. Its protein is CASSLDANVEEKLFF.

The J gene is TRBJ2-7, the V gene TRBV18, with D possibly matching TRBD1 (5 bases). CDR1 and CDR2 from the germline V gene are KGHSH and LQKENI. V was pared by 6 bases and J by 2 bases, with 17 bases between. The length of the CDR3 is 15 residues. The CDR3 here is CASSTRVQGPYEQYF. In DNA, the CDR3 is TGTGCCAGCTCCACAAGGGTTCAGGGCCCCTACGAGCAGTACTTC.

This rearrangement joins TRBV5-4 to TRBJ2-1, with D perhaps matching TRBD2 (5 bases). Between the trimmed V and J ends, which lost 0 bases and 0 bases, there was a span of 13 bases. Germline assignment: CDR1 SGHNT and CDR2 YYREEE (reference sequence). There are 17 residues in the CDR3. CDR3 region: CASSLGSLGSSYNEQFF. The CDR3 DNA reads TGTGCCAGCAGCTTGGGTAGCCTGGGGAGCTCCTACAATGAGCAGTTCTTC.

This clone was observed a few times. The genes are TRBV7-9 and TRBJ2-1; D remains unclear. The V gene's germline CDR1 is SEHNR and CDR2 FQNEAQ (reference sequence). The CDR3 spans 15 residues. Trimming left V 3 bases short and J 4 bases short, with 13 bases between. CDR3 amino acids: CASSFRSFGYNEQFF. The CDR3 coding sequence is TGTGCCAGCAGCTTTCGGTCGTTCGGGTACAATGAGCAGTTCTTC. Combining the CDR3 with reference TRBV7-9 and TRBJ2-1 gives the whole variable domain DTGVSQNPRHKITKRGQNVTFRCDPISEHNRLYWYRQTLGQGPEFLTYFQNEAQLEKSRLLSDRFSAERPKGSFSTLEIQRTEQGDSAMYLCASSFRSFGYNEQFFGPGTRLTVL.

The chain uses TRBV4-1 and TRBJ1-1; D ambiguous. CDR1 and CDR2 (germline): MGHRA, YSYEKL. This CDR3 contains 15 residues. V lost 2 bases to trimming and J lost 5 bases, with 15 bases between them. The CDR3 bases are TGCGCCAGCAGCCAAACCTTCCAGACCGGAACTGAAGCTTTCTTT. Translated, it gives CASSQTFQTGTEAFF.

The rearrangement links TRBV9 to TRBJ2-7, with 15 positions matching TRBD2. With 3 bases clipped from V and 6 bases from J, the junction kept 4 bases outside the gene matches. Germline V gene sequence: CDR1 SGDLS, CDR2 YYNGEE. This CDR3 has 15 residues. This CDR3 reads CASSEGGLAGGEQYF. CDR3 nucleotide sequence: TGTGCCAGCAGCGAGGGGGGACTAGCGGGAGGCGAGCAGTACTTC.

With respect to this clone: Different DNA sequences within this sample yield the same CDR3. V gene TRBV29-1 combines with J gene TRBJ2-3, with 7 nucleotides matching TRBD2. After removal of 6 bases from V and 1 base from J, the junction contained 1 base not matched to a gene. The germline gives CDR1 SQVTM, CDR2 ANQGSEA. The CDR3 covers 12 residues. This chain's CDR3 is CSVTSGTDTQYF. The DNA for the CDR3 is TGCAGCGTCACTAGCGGCACAGATACGCAGTATTTT.

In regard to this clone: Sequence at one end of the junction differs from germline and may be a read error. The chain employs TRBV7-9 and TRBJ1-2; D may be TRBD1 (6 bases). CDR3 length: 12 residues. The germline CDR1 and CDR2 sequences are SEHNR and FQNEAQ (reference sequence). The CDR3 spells CASSLPLQGTHF. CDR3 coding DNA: TGTGCCAGCAGCTTACCCCTACAGGGTACACACTTC.

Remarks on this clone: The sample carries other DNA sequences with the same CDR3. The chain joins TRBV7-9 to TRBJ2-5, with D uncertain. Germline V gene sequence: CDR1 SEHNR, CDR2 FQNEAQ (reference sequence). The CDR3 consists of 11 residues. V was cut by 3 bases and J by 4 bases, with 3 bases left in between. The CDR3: CASSFGETQYF. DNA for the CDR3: TGTGCCAGCAGCTTCGGAGAGACCCAGTACTTC.

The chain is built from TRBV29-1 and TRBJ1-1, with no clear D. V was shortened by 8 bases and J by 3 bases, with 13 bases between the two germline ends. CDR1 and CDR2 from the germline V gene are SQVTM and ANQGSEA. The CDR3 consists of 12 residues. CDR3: CSPVEAHTEAFF. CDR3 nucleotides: TGCAGCCCGGTAGAGGCCCACACTGAAGCTTTCTTT.

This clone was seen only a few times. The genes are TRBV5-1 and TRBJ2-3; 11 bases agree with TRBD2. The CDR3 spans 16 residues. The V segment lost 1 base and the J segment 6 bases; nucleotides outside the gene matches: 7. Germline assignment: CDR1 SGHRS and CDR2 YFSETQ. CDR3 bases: TGCGCCAGCAGCTTGTCCACTAGCGGGAGATCGGATACGCAGTATTTT. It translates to CASSLSTSGRSDTQYF.

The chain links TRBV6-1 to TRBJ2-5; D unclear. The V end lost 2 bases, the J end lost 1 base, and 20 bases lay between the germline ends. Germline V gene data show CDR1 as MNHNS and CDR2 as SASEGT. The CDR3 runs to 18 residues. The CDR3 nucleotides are TGTGCCAGCAGTGAAAGGTTGGTGCCCTGGACCTCCCAAGAGACCCAGTACTTC. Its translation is CASSERLVPWTSQETQYF.

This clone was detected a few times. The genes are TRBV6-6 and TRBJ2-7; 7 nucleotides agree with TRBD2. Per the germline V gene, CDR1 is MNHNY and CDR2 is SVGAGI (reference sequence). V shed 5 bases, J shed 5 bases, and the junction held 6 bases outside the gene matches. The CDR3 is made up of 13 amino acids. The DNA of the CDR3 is TGTGCCAGCAGTCTGTTTACTAGCGACGAGCAGTACTTC. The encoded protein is CASSLFTSDEQYF.

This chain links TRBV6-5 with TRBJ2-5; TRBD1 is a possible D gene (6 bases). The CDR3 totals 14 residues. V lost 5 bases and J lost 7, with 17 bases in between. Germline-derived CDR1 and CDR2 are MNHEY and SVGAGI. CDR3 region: CASSPDRLRGTQYF. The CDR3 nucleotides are TGTGCCAGCAGTCCGGACAGATTGAGGGGGACCCAGTACTTC.

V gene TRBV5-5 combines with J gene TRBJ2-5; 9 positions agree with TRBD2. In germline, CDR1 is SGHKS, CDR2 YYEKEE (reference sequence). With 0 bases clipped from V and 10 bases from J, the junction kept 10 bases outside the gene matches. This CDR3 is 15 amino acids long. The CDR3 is CASSLASSGDILQYF. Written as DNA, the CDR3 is TGTGCCAGCAGCTTGGCGTCTAGCGGGGATATCCTCCAGTACTTC.

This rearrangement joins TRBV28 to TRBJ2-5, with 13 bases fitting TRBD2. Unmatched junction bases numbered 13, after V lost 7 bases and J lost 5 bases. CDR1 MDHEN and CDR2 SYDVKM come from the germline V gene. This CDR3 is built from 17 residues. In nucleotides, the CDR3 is TGTGCCAGCAAGGGGACTAGCGGGGCACGGCAGCAGGAGACCCAGTACTTC. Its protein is CASKGTSGARQQETQYF.